The 32 T cell receptor beta chains listed next were all sequenced from one sample in a study of shared T cell receptors in the human thymus. Method: immunoSEQ multiplex PCR; TCRdb's copy keeps in-frame clones and lacks some. The sample has some 660,000 clones, 80% to 90% seen once. The sample was also reused in another study, on human thymus T cells.

The material sequenced was thymocytes. Source of these receptors: a boy younger than two with a congenital heart defect.

V gene TRBV7-9 combines with J gene TRBJ2-2, with TRBD2 matching over 7 bases. The germline CDR1 and CDR2 sequences are SEHNR and FQNEAQ (reference sequence). V lost 9 bases and J lost 3; bases outside the gene matches: 7. The CDR3 spans 14 residues. The CDR3 bases are TGTGCCAGTGAGGCTAGCGGTGACACCGGGGAGCTGTTTTTT. This codes for CASEASGDTGELFF.

V usage is TRBV28 and J usage is TRBJ1-5; possibly TRBD1 for D (6 bases). V was shortened by 6 bases and J by 0 bases, with 15 bases between the two germline ends. The CDR3 spans 16 residues. Germline-derived CDR1 and CDR2 are MDHEN and SYDVKM. The CDR3: CASSDGQTYSNQPQHF. CDR3 bases: TGTGCCAGCAGCGACGGACAGACCTATAGCAATCAGCCCCAGCATTTT.

The chain joins TRBV9 to TRBJ2-1; 9 positions agree with TRBD2. The CDR3 runs to 17 residues. The V segment lost 2 bases and the J segment 4 bases; nucleotides outside the gene matches: 10. Germline values: CDR1 SGDLS, CDR2 YYNGEE. CDR3 bases: TGTGCCAGCAGCGTTGAGGCTAGCGGGGACATTTACAATGAGCAGTTCTTC. Translated: CASSVEASGDIYNEQFF.

The chain links TRBV19 to TRBJ2-1; possibly TRBD1 for D (6 bases). Trimming took off 3 bases at V and 2 bases at J, with 11 bases between the two ends. This CDR3 is built from 15 residues. CDR1 is LNHDA, CDR2 SQIVND, per germline (reference sequence). CDR3 sequence: CASSMRQGTYNEQFF. DNA of the CDR3: TGTGCCAGTAGTATGCGGCAGGGGACCTACAATGAGCAGTTCTTC.

The chain links TRBV7-9 to TRBJ2-3, with 8 bases fitting TRBD2. Germline V CDR1 and CDR2: SEHNR, FQNEAQ (reference sequence). The CDR3 has 17 residues. V lost 5 bases, J lost 0 bases, and 10 bases stayed unmatched. The CDR3: CASSPQLAVPSTDTQYF. CDR3 bases: TGTGCCAGCAGCCCCCAACTAGCGGTCCCCAGCACAGATACGCAGTATTTT.

The V and J genes are TRBV28 and TRBJ1-2; TRBD1 might be the D (6 bases). There are 16 residues in the CDR3. Germline V gives CDR1 MDHEN, CDR2 SYDVKM. V lost 3 bases and J 4 bases, leaving 18 bases between the germline ends. CDR3 nucleotides: TGTGCCAGCAGTTTCCCCCACAGGGCTTCGAGCTATGGCTACACCTTC. Translating gives CASSFPHRASSYGYTF.

This clone is a singleton in its sample. This chain connects TRBV7-2 to TRBJ2-1; 8 bases are shared with TRBD2. The CDR3 is 15 residues long. CDR1 SGHTA and CDR2 FQGNSA come from the germline V gene. V lost 1 base to trimming and J lost 4 bases; unmatched junction nucleotides: 3. The CDR3 here is CASSLEQRGYNEQFF. The DNA of the CDR3 is TGTGCCAGCAGCTTAGAGCAGCGGGGGTACAATGAGCAGTTCTTC.

This clone has just a few counts. The chain joins TRBV5-1 to TRBJ1-4, with TRBD1 matching over 7 bases. There are 14 residues in the CDR3. The V and J ends lost 5 bases and 8 bases, in that order; junction bases with no gene match: 9. Germline lookup yields CDR1 SGHRS and CDR2 YFSETQ. CDR3 bases: TGCGCCAGCAGAGAGCAGGGGGTAGAGGAAAAACTGTTTTTT. Translated, it gives CASREQGVEEKLFF. The variable domain in full, with the rest retrieved from reference TRBV5-1 and TRBJ1-4, is KAGVTQTPRYLIKTRGQQVTLSCSPISGHRSVSWYQQTPGQGLQFLFEYFSETQRNKGNFPGRFSGRQFSNSRSEMNVSTLELGDSALYLCASREQGVEEKLFFGSGTQLSVL.

The chain combines TRBV29-1 with TRBJ1-2; D gene ambiguous. Per germline, CDR1 SQVTM and CDR2 ANQGSEA. The CDR3 sequence is 12 residues long. The V gene lost 4 bases and the J gene lost 5 bases, with 11 bases spanning the gap. CDR3 nucleotides: TGCAGCGTTGTGTGGGCTGGGTATGGCTACACCTTC. Protein product: CSVVWAGYGYTF.

CDR3 amino acids: CASSRIVGAASSYEQYF. CDR3 coding DNA: TGTGCCAGCAGCCGGATTGTGGGGGCCGCTAGCTCCTACGAGCAGTACTTC. The chain employs TRBV5-8 and TRBJ2-7; possibly TRBD1 for D (6 bases). Germline V lookup: CDR1 SGHTS, CDR2 YDEGEE. The CDR3 runs to 17 residues. The V and J ends lost 4 bases and 0 bases respectively, with 20 bases between them.

The V and J genes are TRBV25-1 and TRBJ1-2; the D is unclear. Per germline, CDR1 MGHDK and CDR2 SYGVNS. The CDR3 contains 15 residues. V was pared by 3 bases and J by 8 bases, with 19 bases between. The CDR3 nucleotides read TGTGCCAGCAGTGATAGCTGGCAGACTCCTCGCGGCTACACCTTC. It yields the protein CASSDSWQTPRGYTF.

The rearrangement joins TRBV4-1 to TRBJ2-1; 11 bases align to TRBD2. Germline CDR1 and CDR2: MGHRA and YSYEKL. The length of the CDR3 is 22 residues. V trimming: 1 base; J trimming: 7 bases; junction bases outside the gene matches: 24. CDR3 region: CASSQGQDRFLLAGGGRNEQFF. Here the CDR3 DNA reads TGCGCCAGCAGCCAAGGGCAGGACAGGTTTTTGTTAGCGGGAGGGGGAAGGAATGAGCAGTTCTTC.

The chain uses TRBV7-9 and TRBJ2-2; TRBD1 aligns across 7 bases. Germline-derived CDR1 and CDR2 are SEHNR and FQNEAQ (reference sequence). This CDR3 has 15 amino acids. Germline trimming cut 5 bases from V and 4 bases from J; bases unmatched to any gene: 7. The CDR3 coding sequence is TGTGCCAGCAGCCTATCTTCAGGGGGCACCGGGGAGCTGTTTTTT. It encodes CASSLSSGGTGELFF.

This clone was observed once. This chain joins TRBV2 and TRBJ2-4, with D perhaps TRBD2 (5 bases). This CDR3 is built from 13 residues. CDR1 is SNHLY and CDR2 is FYNNEI in the germline V gene. The V gene lost 6 bases and the J gene lost 3 bases, with 9 bases spanning the gap. In DNA form, the CDR3 reads TGTGCCAGCAGGGACGGGGTCAAAAACATTCAGTACTTC. Translating it yields CASRDGVKNIQYF.

This clone was recorded only once. The rearrangement uses TRBV20-1 and TRBJ1-2, with no clear D. With 3 bases removed from V and 3 bases from J, the gap between germline ends came to 2 bases. Germline CDR1 DFQATT, CDR2 SNEGSKA (reference sequence). The CDR3 contains 10 residues. The CDR3 is CSASDYGYTF. The CDR3 coding sequence is TGCAGTGCTAGCGACTATGGCTACACCTTC.

This clone appeared a single time. V is TRBV29-1 and J is TRBJ2-3, with TRBD2 matching 13 bases. This CDR3 contains 16 residues. Germline assignment: CDR1 SQVTM and CDR2 ANQGSEA. V lost 6 bases, J lost 6 bases, and 12 bases stayed unmatched. CDR3 sequence (DNA): TGCAGCGTGACCGTTCAGACTAGCGGGGGGCGGGATACGCAGTATTTT. This gives the protein CSVTVQTSGGRDTQYF.

The chain has TRBV4-3 and TRBJ1-4; D gene unclear. Trimming took off 2 bases at V and 4 bases at J, with 11 bases between the two ends. The CDR3 runs to 15 residues. Germline assignment: CDR1 LGHNA and CDR2 YSLEER. CDR3 DNA: TGCGCCAGCAGCCAACGGTTCGGTATTAATGAAAAACTGTTTTTT. It codes for CASSQRFGINEKLFF.

This chain connects TRBV15 to TRBJ2-3; 9 bases fit TRBD2. This CDR3 spans 16 amino acids. V shed 8 bases, J shed 4 bases, and the junction held 13 bases outside the gene matches. Germline values: CDR1 LNHNV, CDR2 YYDKDF (reference sequence). DNA of the CDR3: TGTGCCACCGGGCCCGGGGTAGCGGGAGTGGCAGATACGCAGTATTTT. It yields the protein CATGPGVAGVADTQYF.

The gene calls are TRBV5-1 and TRBJ1-1; TRBD1 might be the D (6 bases). Trimming left V 2 bases short and J 5 bases short, with 19 bases between. The germline V gene has CDR1 SGHRS and CDR2 YFSETQ. The CDR3 contains 16 residues. The CDR3 DNA reads TGCGCCAGCAGCTTCGTACAGGGACTAAAGGGGACTGAAGCTTTCTTT. Amino acid sequence: CASSFVQGLKGTEAFF. Variable domain in full (rest from reference TRBV5-1 and TRBJ1-1): KAGVTQTPRYLIKTRGQQVTLSCSPISGHRSVSWYQQTPGQGLQFLFEYFSETQRNKGNFPGRFSGRQFSNSRSEMNVSTLELGDSALYLCASSFVQGLKGTEAFFGQGTRLTVV.

This rearrangement joins TRBV5-4 to TRBJ2-7, with 10 bases lining up with TRBD2. The CDR3 covers 13 residues. Germline CDR1 SGHNT, CDR2 YYREEE (reference sequence). V dropped 7 bases and J dropped 4; count of bases not matched to a gene: 5. CDR3 in DNA: TGTGCCAGCCGCAGGACTAGCGGTTACGAGCAGTACTTC. As protein: CASRRTSGYEQYF. The full variable domain, in which reference TRBV5-4 and TRBJ2-7 provide the parts outside the CDR3, is ETGVTQSPTHLIKTRGQQVTLRCSSQSGHNTVSWYQQALGQGPQFIFQYYREEENGRGNFPPRFSGLQFPNYSSELNVNALELDDSALYLCASRRTSGYEQYFGPGTRLTVT.

The V and J genes are TRBV6-5 and TRBJ1-1; D is possibly TRBD1 (5 bases). Germline CDR1 MNHEY, CDR2 SVGAGI. Trimming took off 5 bases at V and 6 bases at J, with 16 bases between the two ends. The CDR3 extends over 14 amino acids. CDR3 sequence: CASSGGAAGAEAFF. As DNA, the CDR3 is TGTGCCAGCAGTGGAGGGGCCGCGGGCGCTGAAGCTTTCTTT.

A single count supports this clone. The V gene is TRBV28, the J gene TRBJ1-2, with 11 bases fitting TRBD1. Unmatched junction bases numbered 15, after V lost 5 bases and J lost 7 bases. CDR3 length equals 17 residues. CDR1 and CDR2 (germline): MDHEN, SYDVKM. This chain's CDR3 is CASSPGQGAYMVLGYTF. The CDR3, as DNA: TGTGCCAGCAGTCCCGGACAGGGGGCGTATATGGTCCTTGGCTACACCTTC.

The chain recombines TRBV6-1 with TRBJ2-1; TRBD2 agrees at 12 bases. CDR3 length: 16 residues. V lost 2 bases, J lost 9 bases, and 8 bases stayed unmatched. Germline loops: CDR1 MNHNS, CDR2 SASEGT. The CDR3, as DNA: TGTGCCAGCAGTGAAAATCCTAGCGGGAGGGCCAGTGAGCAGTTCTTC. Its translation: CASSENPSGRASEQFF.

This chain links TRBV28 with TRBJ1-1, with 10 nucleotides matching TRBD1. The length of the CDR3 is 12 residues. Trimming removed 5 bases from V and 10 bases from J; junction bases left unmatched: 4. The germline V gene has CDR1 MDHEN and CDR2 SYDVKM. The CDR3 sequence: CASSRQGAGAFF. The CDR3 nucleotides read TGTGCCAGCAGTAGACAGGGGGCTGGAGCTTTCTTT.

The CDR3 protein is CASSQSGRALEQYF. The CDR3 DNA is TGTGCCAGCAGCCAGAGCGGGAGGGCCTTAGAGCAGTACTTC. The V and J genes are TRBV6-5 and TRBJ2-7; 10 nucleotides line up with TRBD2. Per germline, CDR1 MNHEY and CDR2 SVGAGI. V dropped 6 bases and J dropped 7; count of bases not matched to a gene: 9. There are 14 residues in the CDR3.

The chain links TRBV27 to TRBJ2-2; the match to TRBD1 covers 7 bases. The germline V gene encodes CDR1 MNHEY and CDR2 SMNVEV (reference sequence). J lost 3 bases, V lost 7 bases, and 5 bases had no gene match. The CDR3 totals 14 residues. For the CDR3, the DNA is TGTGCCAGCACAAAGGGACAGTACACCGGGGAGCTGTTTTTT. Encoded protein: CASTKGQYTGELFF.

There are a few counts of this clone. The rearrangement joins TRBV7-2 to TRBJ2-3; 15 nucleotides line up with TRBD2. With 5 bases clipped from V and 5 bases from J, the junction kept 5 bases outside the gene matches. Germline V gives CDR1 SGHTA, CDR2 FQGNSA. CDR3 length: 16 amino acids. The CDR3 DNA follows: TGTGCCAGCAGCCCGGGACTAGCGGGAGGAGTAGATACGCAGTATTTT. Translated, it gives CASSPGLAGGVDTQYF.

The rearrangement uses TRBV4-2 and TRBJ1-3; perhaps TRBD1 as D (5 bases). Germline values: CDR1 LGHNA, CDR2 YNFKEQ. Trimming left V 0 bases short and J 4 bases short, with 19 bases between. The CDR3 runs to 18 residues. CDR3 nucleotides: TGTGCCAGCAGCCAAGATTGGGGGGGGAACCTATGGGGAAACACCATATATTTT. It encodes CASSQDWGGNLWGNTIYF.

The V call is TRBV10-2, the J call TRBJ2-7, with 7 bases identical to TRBD2. Germline-derived CDR1 and CDR2 are WSHSY and SAAADI. This CDR3 region has 20 residues. Losses at the gene ends were 0 bases for V and 3 bases for J; bases not matched to a gene: 20. CDR3 DNA: TGCGCCAGCAGTGAGTCGGGGGAAAGCGGGGCGCTCCTGAACCACTACGAGCAGTACTTC. It codes for CASSESGESGALLNHYEQYF.

This rearrangement joins TRBV5-5 to TRBJ1-5, with D unresolved. CDR3 size: 18 residues. The V and J ends lost 4 bases and 3 bases respectively, with 23 bases between them. The V gene's germline CDR1 is SGHKS and CDR2 YYEKEE (reference sequence). The CDR3 nucleotides are TGTGCCAGCAGCCTTCATCTAAACGTTCGTCAGGTCAATCAGCCCCAGCATTTT. Its translation is CASSLHLNVRQVNQPQHF.

This rearrangement joins TRBV5-6 to TRBJ2-3, with D perhaps matching TRBD2 (5 bases). V lost 3 bases, J lost 0 bases, and 17 bases lay in between. The CDR3 covers 17 residues. Germline CDR1 is SGHDT and CDR2 is YYEEEE. The CDR3 here is CASSSRVLGGSTDTQYF. CDR3 nucleotides: TGTGCCAGCAGCTCCCGGGTTCTCGGCGGGAGCACAGATACGCAGTATTTT.

The V call is TRBV4-3, the J call TRBJ2-5, with a tentative D call TRBD2 (5 bases). The CDR3 consists of 16 residues. CDR1 LGHNA and CDR2 YSLEER come from the germline V gene. V lost 0 bases, J lost 3 bases, and 14 bases lay in between. Here the CDR3 DNA reads TGCGCCAGCAGCCAAGATCGTGATGGAGGAAAAGAGACCCAGTACTTC. It is translated as CASSQDRDGGKETQYF.